This TCR beta chain was observed in a study of blood T cell repertoires in COVID-19. In the original workflow: Reference gene primer amplification gave nucleated cell count estimates. This table comes from immunoSEQ multiplex PCR, and its TCRdb copy is limited to in-frame clones, with some not included. Clone size and the V and J calls come from that table; the DNA yielded D and trimming. The table shows under 150,000 clones, with about 91% occurring only once. The CDR3 has 15 residues. The ends lost 5 bases at V and 2 bases at J; junction bases unmatched: 7. Germline lookup yields CDR1 SGHNT and CDR2 YENEEA.

The V gene is TRBV11-3, the J gene TRBJ2-7; 9 bases map to TRBD2. Sequencing was carried out using peripheral blood. This receptor was identified in a human donor in a cohort sampled during active COVID-19. Here the CDR3 DNA reads TGTGCCAGCAGCCTCTCAGGCGGGGGGGCCTACGAGCAGTACTTC. Encoded protein: CASSLSGGGAYEQYF.